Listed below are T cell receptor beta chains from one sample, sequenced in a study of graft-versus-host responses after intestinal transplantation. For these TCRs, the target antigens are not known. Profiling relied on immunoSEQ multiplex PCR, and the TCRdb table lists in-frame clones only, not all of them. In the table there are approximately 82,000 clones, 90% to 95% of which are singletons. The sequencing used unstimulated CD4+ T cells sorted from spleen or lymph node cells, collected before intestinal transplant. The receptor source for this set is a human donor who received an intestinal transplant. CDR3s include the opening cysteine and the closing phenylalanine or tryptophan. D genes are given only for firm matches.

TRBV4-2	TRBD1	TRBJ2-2	CASSPRDREVGELFF
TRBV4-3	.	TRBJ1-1	CASSQDRRNTEAFF
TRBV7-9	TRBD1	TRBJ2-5	CASSLIAGGQETQYF
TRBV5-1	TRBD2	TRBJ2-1	CASNNAGGLNEQFF
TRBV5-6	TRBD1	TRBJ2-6	CASSSPGQWLSGANVLTF
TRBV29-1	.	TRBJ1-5	CSVGGGPGGGNQPQHF
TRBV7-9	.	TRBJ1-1	CASSFPSGPGYAFF
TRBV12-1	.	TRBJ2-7	CASSFTSHSWGVAEQYF
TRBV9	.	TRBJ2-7	CASSPTGSSYEQYF
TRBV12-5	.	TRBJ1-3	CASGLQGSGNTIYF
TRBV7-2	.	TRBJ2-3	CASSLDLRNTDTQYF
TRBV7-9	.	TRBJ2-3	CASRGGAIDTQYF
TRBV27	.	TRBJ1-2	CASRGAVYTF
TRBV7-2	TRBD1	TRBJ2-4	CASSLFRQGAGENIQYF
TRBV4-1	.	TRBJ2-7	CASSQATGTRAYEQYF
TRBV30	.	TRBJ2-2	CAWSVQVTLVSAGELFF
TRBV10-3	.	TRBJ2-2	CAIRSPGFSGELFF
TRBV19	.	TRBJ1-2	CASSMVQGNYGYTF
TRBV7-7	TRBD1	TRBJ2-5	CASSLARGRGETQYF
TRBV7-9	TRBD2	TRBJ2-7	CASSFLAGGRPHSYEQYF
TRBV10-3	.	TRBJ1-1	CAITQASNTEAFF
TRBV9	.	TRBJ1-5	CASSPHRDYQPQHF
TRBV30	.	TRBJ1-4	CAWSPLQGILEEKLFF
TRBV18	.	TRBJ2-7	CASSAQGGYEQYF
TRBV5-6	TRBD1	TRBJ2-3	CASSAGTGGPDTQYF
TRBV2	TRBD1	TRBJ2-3	CASGAQGGDTQYF
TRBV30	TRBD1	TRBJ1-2	CAWSAPAPGGPTSYGYTF
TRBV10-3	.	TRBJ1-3	CAISGGGMSSGNTIYF